This TCR beta chain was identified in a study of OX40 agonist ivuxolimab in advanced cancers. For the study at large: Aged about 23 to 90 with a mean of 60 years, they were around 83% male.

Autoimmune disease history or systemic immunosuppression led to patient exclusion. Blood draws occurred at baseline, cycle 4 day 1, and cycle 7 day 1. TCRdb's copy holds only in-frame clones and misses some; the assay was immunoSEQ multiplex PCR. The sample contains approximately 48,000 clones, over 70% of which appear only once. V was clipped by 6 bases and J by 3 bases; unmatched bases: 5. The CDR3 is 14 amino acids. Germline V lookup: CDR1 MNHEY, CDR2 SMNVEV (reference sequence). The sequences come from CD4+ or CD8+ T cells sorted from blood, collected in a trial of the OX40 agonist ivuxolimab. The source is an adult with an advanced solid tumor such as melanoma, head and neck, liver or kidney cancer. The rearrangement links TRBV27 to TRBJ2-1; TRBD1 aligns across 7 bases. The CDR3 region is CASSLTGFYNEQFF. The CDR3 DNA is TGTGCCAGCAGCCTGACAGGGTTCTACAATGAGCAGTTCTTC.